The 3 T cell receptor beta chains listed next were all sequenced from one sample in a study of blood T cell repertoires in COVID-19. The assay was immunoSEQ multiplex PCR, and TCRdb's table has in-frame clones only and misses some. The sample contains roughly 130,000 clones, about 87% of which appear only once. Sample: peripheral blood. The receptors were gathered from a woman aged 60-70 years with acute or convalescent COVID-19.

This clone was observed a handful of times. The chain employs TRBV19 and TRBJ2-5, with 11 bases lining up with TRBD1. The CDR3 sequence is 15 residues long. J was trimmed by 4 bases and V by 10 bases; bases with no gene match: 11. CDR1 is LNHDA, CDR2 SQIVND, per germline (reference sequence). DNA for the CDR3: TGTGCCACCAGTAAAGGGACAGGGGGAGGAGAGACCCAGTACTTC. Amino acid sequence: CATSKGTGGGETQYF.

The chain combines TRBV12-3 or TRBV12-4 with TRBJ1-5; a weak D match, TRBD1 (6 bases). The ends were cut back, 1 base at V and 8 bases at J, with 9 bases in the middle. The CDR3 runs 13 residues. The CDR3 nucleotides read TGTGCCAGCAGTTTAGTGGGGGCGGAGCCCCAGCATTTT. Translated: CASSLVGAEPQHF.

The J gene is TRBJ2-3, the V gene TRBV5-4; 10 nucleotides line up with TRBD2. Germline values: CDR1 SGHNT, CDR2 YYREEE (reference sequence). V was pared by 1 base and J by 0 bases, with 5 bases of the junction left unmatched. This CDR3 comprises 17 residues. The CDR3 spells CASSLPWTSGSTDTQYF. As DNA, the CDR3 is TGTGCCAGCAGCTTGCCCTGGACTAGCGGTAGCACAGATACGCAGTATTTT.